This TCR beta chain was recovered during a study of PD-1 blockade in classical Hodgkin lymphoma. As to time point: cycle 4 day 1 (C4D1), after more than 5 weeks of nivolumab. Each patient relapsed following autologous stem cell transplantation, and prior brentuximab vedotin exposure differed. Findings and limits, study-wide: Baseline diversity resembling that of newly diagnosed patients was seen in complete responders. A reduction in baseline TCR diversity was reportedly seen in newly diagnosed patients relative to healthy donors.

Data came from immunoSEQ multiplex PCR; TCRdb stores just in-frame clones and leaves some out. The table lists some 90,000 clones, 75% to 85% of them singletons. Regarding this clone: Its antigen is still unknown.

Sequencing used peripheral blood mononuclear cells (PBMCs), obtained before the fourth cycle of nivolumab. The sequence derives from a human donor with classical Hodgkin lymphoma.

The CDR3: CASSPTGIRYEQYF. The DNA of the CDR3 is TGTGCCAGCAGTCCTACAGGGATCCGGTACGAGCAGTACTTC. The chain combines TRBV28 with TRBJ2-7; a possible D gene is TRBD1 (6 bases). The CDR3 has 14 residues. Germline CDR1 MDHEN, CDR2 SYDVKM. V shed 5 bases and J shed 4 bases, with 15 bases lying between them.